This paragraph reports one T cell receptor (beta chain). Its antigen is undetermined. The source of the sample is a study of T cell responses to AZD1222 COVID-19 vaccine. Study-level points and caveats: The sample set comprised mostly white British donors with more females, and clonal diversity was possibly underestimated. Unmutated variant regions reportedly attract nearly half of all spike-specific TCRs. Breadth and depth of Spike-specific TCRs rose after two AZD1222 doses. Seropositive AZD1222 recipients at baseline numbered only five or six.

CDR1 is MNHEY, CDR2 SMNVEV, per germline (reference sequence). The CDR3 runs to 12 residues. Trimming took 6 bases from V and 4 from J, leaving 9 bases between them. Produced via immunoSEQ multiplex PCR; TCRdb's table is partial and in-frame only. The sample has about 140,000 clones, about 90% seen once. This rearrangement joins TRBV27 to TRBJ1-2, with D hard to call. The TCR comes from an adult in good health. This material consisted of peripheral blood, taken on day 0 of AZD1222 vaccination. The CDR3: CASSPDSYGYTF. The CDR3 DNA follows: TGTGCCAGCAGCCCAGACTCCTATGGCTACACCTTC.